Listed below are T cell receptor beta chains from one sample, sequenced in a study of T cell responses to AZD1222 COVID-19 vaccine. Assay: immunoSEQ multiplex PCR; the TCRdb copy retains only in-frame clones and omits some. Of under 200,000 clones in the sample, roughly nine tenths were seen once. The source material was peripheral blood, sampled on day 0 of AZD1222 vaccination. The receptors come from an adult in good health. Both conserved end residues are part of each CDR3. D genes are given only for firm matches. Some rows have no size entry. The others give once, few or many, or a class for an expanded clone.

v_call: TRBV18; j_call: TRBJ1-2; clone_size: few; d_call: -; cdr3_nt: TGTGCCAGCTCACTCGGCGGAACGGAATACACCTTC; cdr3_aa: CASSLGGTEYTF
v_call: TRBV2; j_call: TRBJ1-4; clone_size: -; d_call: -; cdr3_nt: TGTGCCAGCAGTGGGCCGGGGGCTAATGAAAAACTGTTTTTT; cdr3_aa: CASSGPGANEKLFF
v_call: TRBV28; j_call: TRBJ1-1; clone_size: -; d_call: -; cdr3_nt: TGTGCCAGTGTTGGGACCCCCACTGAAGCTTTCTTT; cdr3_aa: CASVGTPTEAFF
v_call: TRBV2; j_call: TRBJ1-1; clone_size: once; d_call: TRBD1; cdr3_nt: TGTGCCAGCAGAAATGGACAGGGGAACACTGAAGCTTTCTTT; cdr3_aa: CASRNGQGNTEAFF
v_call: TRBV7-2; j_call: TRBJ1-6; clone_size: -; d_call: -; cdr3_nt: TGTGCCAGCAGCCCCACAGGGAGAACACCCCTCCACTTT; cdr3_aa: CASSPTGRTPLHF
v_call: TRBV4-3; j_call: TRBJ2-6; clone_size: -; d_call: -; cdr3_nt: TGCGCCAGCAGCCAAGATAGGGTTACCTTCTCTGGGGCCAACGTCCTGACTTTC; cdr3_aa: CASSQDRVTFSGANVLTF
v_call: TRBV19; j_call: TRBJ2-3; clone_size: -; d_call: -; cdr3_nt: TGTGCCAGTAGTATGCCCGGGGGCTCGGCAGATACGCAGTATTTT; cdr3_aa: CASSMPGGSADTQYF
v_call: TRBV28; j_call: TRBJ1-6; clone_size: once; d_call: -; cdr3_nt: TGTGCCAGCAGTTTGTTGGGTAATTCACCCCTCCACTTT; cdr3_aa: CASSLLGNSPLHF
v_call: TRBV27; j_call: TRBJ1-1; clone_size: -; d_call: -; cdr3_nt: TGTGCCAGCACCTCGAAAAGCAGGCGGTTAATGAACACTGAAGCTTTCTTT; cdr3_aa: CASTSKSRRLMNTEAFF
v_call: TRBV6-5; j_call: TRBJ1-2; clone_size: -; d_call: TRBD1; cdr3_nt: TGTGCCAGCAGTACCCCGGGACAGAGCAGTGGCTACACCTTC; cdr3_aa: CASSTPGQSSGYTF
v_call: TRBV27; j_call: TRBJ2-1; clone_size: -; d_call: -; cdr3_nt: TGTGCCAGCGGACCCTATAGCTCGAGCTCCTACAATGAGCAGTTCTTC; cdr3_aa: CASGPYSSSSYNEQFF
v_call: TRBV14; j_call: TRBJ1-6; clone_size: -; d_call: -; cdr3_nt: TGTGCCAGCAGCCAAGGAGCAGGGGTGGGCTCACCCCTCCACTTT; cdr3_aa: CASSQGAGVGSPLHF
v_call: TRBV6-5; j_call: TRBJ1-6; clone_size: once; d_call: TRBD1; cdr3_nt: TGTGCCAGCACGTGGGACAGTAAATCTTCACCCCTCCACTTT; cdr3_aa: CASTWDSKSSPLHF
v_call: TRBV7-8; j_call: TRBJ1-1; clone_size: -; d_call: -; cdr3_nt: TGTGCCAGCAGCTTAGGGACAGCCCCGAACACTGAAGCTTTCTTT; cdr3_aa: CASSLGTAPNTEAFF
v_call: TRBV19; j_call: TRBJ1-5; clone_size: -; d_call: -; cdr3_nt: TGTGCCAGTAGTATTCCTCGGAGAAGTAGCAATCAGCCCCAGCATTTT; cdr3_aa: CASSIPRRSSNQPQHF
v_call: TRBV9; j_call: TRBJ1-6; clone_size: few; d_call: TRBD1; cdr3_nt: TGTGCCAGCAGCGTAGCACAGGGGGGCTCACCCCTCCACTTT; cdr3_aa: CASSVAQGGSPLHF
v_call: TRBV7-2; j_call: TRBJ1-4; clone_size: -; d_call: -; cdr3_nt: TGTGCCAGCAGCCCACAGACAGGAACTAATGAAAAACTGTTTTTT; cdr3_aa: CASSPQTGTNEKLFF
v_call: TRBV30; j_call: TRBJ2-2; clone_size: -; d_call: TRBD2; cdr3_nt: TGTGCCTGGAGTGCGGCCTTGGTAGCGGGAGCCGGAACCGGGGAGCTGTTTTTT; cdr3_aa: CAWSAALVAGAGTGELFF
v_call: TRBV2; j_call: TRBJ1-6; clone_size: -; d_call: -; cdr3_nt: TGTGCCAGCAGTATTGACGGGGGACCCCTCCACTTT; cdr3_aa: CASSIDGGPLHF
v_call: TRBV6-5; j_call: TRBJ1-2; clone_size: -; d_call: -; cdr3_nt: TGTGCCATCGCTACAGGCTTTGGCCCCTTCGATGGCTACACCTTC; cdr3_aa: CAIATGFGPFDGYTF
v_call: TRBV19; j_call: TRBJ2-5; clone_size: -; d_call: TRBD1; cdr3_nt: TGTGCCAGTAGTCTCCGGGACAGACAAGAGACCCAGTACTTC; cdr3_aa: CASSLRDRQETQYF
v_call: TRBV4-3; j_call: TRBJ2-7; clone_size: -; d_call: -; cdr3_nt: TGCGCCAGCAGCCAAGGGAGGAACGAGCAGTACTTC; cdr3_aa: CASSQGRNEQYF
v_call: TRBV4-3; j_call: TRBJ1-3; clone_size: few; d_call: -; cdr3_nt: TGCGCCAGCAGCCAAGATCTTCGGCGGATTGGAAACACCATATATTTT; cdr3_aa: CASSQDLRRIGNTIYF
v_call: TRBV5-6; j_call: TRBJ2-2; clone_size: -; d_call: -; cdr3_nt: TGTGCCAGCAGCTTGCCGGGACCCCTCCTCGGGGAGCTGTTTTTT; cdr3_aa: CASSLPGPLLGELFF
v_call: TRBV7-6; j_call: TRBJ1-1; clone_size: -; d_call: -; cdr3_nt: TGTGCCAGCAGCTTAGCAGTCCTTGACAGTGCCGAAGCTTTCTTT; cdr3_aa: CASSLAVLDSAEAFF
v_call: TRBV4-1; j_call: TRBJ1-2; clone_size: -; d_call: TRBD1; cdr3_nt: TGCGCCAGCAGCCAATTCCACCCACAGGGGGCGGTTGGTGGCTACACCTTC; cdr3_aa: CASSQFHPQGAVGGYTF
v_call: TRBV7-2; j_call: TRBJ2-5; clone_size: -; d_call: -; cdr3_nt: TGTGCCAGCAGCTTATTCGGGGCAGAGACCCAGTACTTC; cdr3_aa: CASSLFGAETQYF
v_call: TRBV9; j_call: TRBJ1-3; clone_size: -; d_call: -; cdr3_nt: TGTGCCAGCAGCGTAACTTCCGGAAACACCATATATTTT; cdr3_aa: CASSVTSGNTIYF
v_call: TRBV4-3; j_call: TRBJ1-1; clone_size: -; d_call: -; cdr3_nt: TGCGCCAGCAGCCAAGGGATATGGACTGAAGCTTTCTTT; cdr3_aa: CASSQGIWTEAFF
v_call: TRBV7-2; j_call: TRBJ1-2; clone_size: -; d_call: -; cdr3_nt: TGTGCCAGCAGCCCTCTCCGGGAAGCTAACTATGGCTACACCTTC; cdr3_aa: CASSPLREANYGYTF
v_call: TRBV7-2; j_call: TRBJ1-1; clone_size: -; d_call: -; cdr3_nt: TGTGCCAGCAGGCCTATATACACTGAAGCTTTCTTT; cdr3_aa: CASRPIYTEAFF
v_call: TRBV14; j_call: TRBJ2-7; clone_size: -; d_call: -; cdr3_nt: TGTGCCACCAGGAGAGGGATGGGGGAGCAGTACTTC; cdr3_aa: CATRRGMGEQYF
v_call: TRBV19; j_call: TRBJ2-1; clone_size: -; d_call: TRBD2; cdr3_nt: TGTGCCAGTAGTGTGACCGGGACTAGCGGGAGTACTGAGCAGTTCTTC; cdr3_aa: CASSVTGTSGSTEQFF
v_call: TRBV25-1; j_call: TRBJ2-3; clone_size: -; d_call: -; cdr3_nt: TGTGCCAGCAGTAAGACAGGTGACGGCACAGATACGCAGTATTTT; cdr3_aa: CASSKTGDGTDTQYF
v_call: TRBV3-1/TRBV3-2; j_call: TRBJ2-3; clone_size: -; d_call: TRBD2; cdr3_nt: TGTGCCAGCAGTCGGGGGGGCCCTGATACGCAGTATTTT; cdr3_aa: CASSRGGPDTQYF
v_call: TRBV28; j_call: TRBJ2-3; clone_size: -; d_call: -; cdr3_nt: TGTGCCAGCTTGGACAGTAGCACAGATACGCAGTATTTT; cdr3_aa: CASLDSSTDTQYF
v_call: TRBV7-7; j_call: TRBJ2-7; clone_size: -; d_call: TRBD2; cdr3_nt: TGTGCTAGCAGCTTAGAGCGGGGGGCTACCCACGAGCAGTACTTC; cdr3_aa: CASSLERGATHEQYF
v_call: TRBV5-1; j_call: TRBJ1-4; clone_size: -; d_call: -; cdr3_nt: TGCGCCAGCAGCACAGGGACTAATGAAAAACTGTTTTTT; cdr3_aa: CASSTGTNEKLFF
v_call: TRBV10-1; j_call: TRBJ1-1; clone_size: -; d_call: TRBD1; cdr3_nt: TGCGCCAGCAGCCCGGGGGACAGAAACACTGAAGCTTTCTTT; cdr3_aa: CASSPGDRNTEAFF
v_call: TRBV6-5; j_call: TRBJ1-6; clone_size: -; d_call: TRBD1; cdr3_nt: TGTGCCAGCAGTACTGAGACAGGGTATTCACCCCTCCACTTT; cdr3_aa: CASSTETGYSPLHF
v_call: TRBV2; j_call: TRBJ1-1; clone_size: -; d_call: TRBD1; cdr3_nt: TGTGCCAGCGACAGGGGAATCACTGAAGCTTTCTTT; cdr3_aa: CASDRGITEAFF
v_call: TRBV4-3; j_call: TRBJ2-2; clone_size: -; d_call: -; cdr3_nt: TGCGCCAGCAGCCACCCCGACGGAGCGAACACCGGGGAGCTGTTTTTT; cdr3_aa: CASSHPDGANTGELFF
v_call: TRBV2; j_call: TRBJ1-1; clone_size: -; d_call: TRBD1; cdr3_nt: TGTGCCAGCAGTGACGACAGGGTCACTGAAGCTTTCTTT; cdr3_aa: CASSDDRVTEAFF
v_call: TRBV28; j_call: TRBJ2-3; clone_size: few; d_call: -; cdr3_nt: TGTGCCAGCAGTACCCAGCATACGCAGTATTTT; cdr3_aa: CASSTQHTQYF
v_call: TRBV9; j_call: TRBJ2-3; clone_size: -; d_call: TRBD2; cdr3_nt: TGTGCCAGCAGCGTAGAAGCGGGGGGAATCACAGATACGCAGTATTTT; cdr3_aa: CASSVEAGGITDTQYF
v_call: TRBV6-5; j_call: TRBJ2-7; clone_size: -; d_call: -; cdr3_nt: TGTGCCAGCAGTTACCGGGACCAACACTACGAGCAGTACTTC; cdr3_aa: CASSYRDQHYEQYF
v_call: TRBV3-1/TRBV3-2; j_call: TRBJ1-6; clone_size: -; d_call: TRBD1; cdr3_nt: TGTGCCAGCAGCCAAGGACAGGGCGGGTCACCCCTCCACTTT; cdr3_aa: CASSQGQGGSPLHF
v_call: TRBV6-2/TRBV6-3; j_call: TRBJ1-4; clone_size: -; d_call: TRBD1; cdr3_nt: TGTGCCAGCAGCGGTGGACAGGGGTATGAAAAACTGTTTTTT; cdr3_aa: CASSGGQGYEKLFF
v_call: TRBV7-3; j_call: TRBJ2-1; clone_size: -; d_call: TRBD1; cdr3_nt: TGTGCCAGCAGCTCCGGACAGGATATAGTCAATGAGCAGTTCTTC; cdr3_aa: CASSSGQDIVNEQFF
v_call: TRBV15; j_call: TRBJ2-7; clone_size: -; d_call: -; cdr3_nt: TGTGCCACCAGCCGCCCGACGGGAAAATGGGCGGAGGACGAGCAGTACTTC; cdr3_aa: CATSRPTGKWAEDEQYF
v_call: TRBV7-2; j_call: TRBJ2-7; clone_size: -; d_call: TRBD2; cdr3_nt: TGTGCCAGCAGAAGTGGACTAGCGGGACCATACGAGCAGTACTTC; cdr3_aa: CASRSGLAGPYEQYF
v_call: TRBV28; j_call: TRBJ1-6; clone_size: -; d_call: -; cdr3_nt: TGTGCCAGCAGTCCCCCCACGGGGGGTAATTCACCCCTCCACTTT; cdr3_aa: CASSPPTGGNSPLHF
v_call: TRBV6-5; j_call: TRBJ2-1; clone_size: -; d_call: -; cdr3_nt: TGTGCCAGCACCGATGGGAGCTCCTACAATGAGCAGTTCTTC; cdr3_aa: CASTDGSSYNEQFF
v_call: TRBV10-3; j_call: TRBJ2-2; clone_size: -; d_call: TRBD2; cdr3_nt: TGTGCCATCAGAACGGGACTAGCGGGAAACACCGGGGAGCTGTTTTTT; cdr3_aa: CAIRTGLAGNTGELFF